The entry below describes one T cell receptor (beta chain). Its binding antigen is unknown. No base quality values were provided; no much bigger clone lies one nucleotide off. Other DNA sequences in the same sample also yield this CDR3. This specimen comes from a study of blood T cell repertoires in COVID-19 (TCRdb year 2020). General notes on the study: Samples from collaborators originated in the United States, Italy and Spain and spanned both the acute and convalescent phases of COVID-19. The samples were drawn from two sources: the first 160 participants of the ongoing ImmuneRACE study, and over 1,000 subjects contributed by 6 global collaborators. The dataset comprised deeply sampled blood TCRbeta repertoires from subjects exposed to, actively infected with, or recovered from COVID-19. Nearly every sample came with metadata listing a de-identified subject ID, COVID-19 status, age in years and sex. Where HLA class I and class II types were available, the types were taken from metadata supplied by the sample provider, not from assay-based typing. The material from the prospective study consisted of cDNA or gDNA derived from T cells, B-cell-depleted T cells, or PBMCs. The repertoires were released in a freely available public database intended as a resource for research on the immune response to SARS-CoV-2.

CDR1 and CDR2 are read off the germline V gene as SGDLS and YYNGEE. Germline trimming amounts to 2 bases on V and 2 bases on J, with 0 as the count of junction bases outside the gene matches. Taken from cysteine to phenylalanine, the CDR3 has 14 residues. Here the CDR3 DNA is all that survives: 42 bases in frame from base 1. Summary of the overall study and its limitations: How much clinical and demographic metadata was included differed by source and by participant, and the metadata was provided uncurated.

Another Seattle source contributed samples from volunteer blood donors who had recovered from COVID-19. Collaborating institutions collected whole blood in K2EDTA tubes following their own protocols. For TCRbeta analysis, collaborators shipped samples as frozen whole blood, isolated PBMCs, or DNA extracted from either of those sample types. The immunoSEQ Assay, a bias-controlled multiplex PCR, was used to amplify TCRbeta CDR3 regions from genomic DNA. The source study handled its data this way. The number of nucleated cells in each sample was estimated from the amplification of reference gene primers within the assay. To quantify the absolute abundance of each unique TCRbeta CDR3 rearrangement, sequence reads were collapsed and filtered. For each sample, productive Simpson clonality was calculated as the square root of Simpson's diversity index across productive rearrangements. What TCRdb holds here is the immuneACCESS table cut down to in-frame rearrangements. Part of the clones is not present; checked against another copy, under half of the missing clones reflect an unresolved V gene, and the others are unexplained. D and trimming were read from the DNA, whereas the V and J calls and clone size are those reported in that table. Within this sample are about 310,000 clones, with more than 70% of them counted one time only. The ten biggest clones cover roughly 7.1% of the sample.

Sequenced input: peripheral blood. This clonotype originated in a woman between 50 and 59 years old who had recovered from COVID-19. The sequence is built from TRBV9 and TRBJ2-1, with 8 junctional bases fitting TRBD2. The sequenced DNA is TGTGCCAGCAGCGTCGGGGGGGCCTACAATGAGCAGTTCTTC. Its product reads: CASSVGGAYNEQFF.